The 19 T cell receptor beta chains listed next were all sequenced from one sample in a study of blood T cells in healthy people across ages. The use of a sample-barcoded 5' primer and a J-beta primer mix characterized a second PCR of roughly 6 to 11 cycles. From the 5' RACE reads, TCRdb called clonotypes with MiXCR, one entry per CDR3 protein. The profile shows around 1,500,000 distinct CDR3 sequences, around 42% of them singletons. The specimen sequenced was blood. The receptors were sampled from a woman between 18 and 30 years old in good health.

The CDR3 region is CASSEAGRNEKLFF. The CDR3 DNA reads as TGTGCCAGCAGTGAAGCAGGCCGGAATGAAAAACTGTTTTTT. The rearrangement joins TRBV2 to TRBJ1-4, with no clear D. The V and J ends lost 0 bases and 5 bases respectively, with 7 bases between them. The germline V gene encodes CDR1 SNHLY and CDR2 FYNNEI. The CDR3 has 14 residues.

This clonotype was recorded a few times. The chain links TRBV6-5 to TRBJ2-7, with D perhaps TRBD2 (6 bases). Trimming stripped 0 bases from V and 0 bases from J, with 9 bases between. This CDR3 is built from 15 residues. CDR1 is MNHEY and CDR2 is SVGAGI in the germline V gene. The CDR3 loop is CASSYSAGSSYEQYF. The CDR3 DNA sequence: TGTGCCAGCAGTTACTCTGCCGGGAGCTCCTACGAGCAGTACTTC.

The rearrangement uses TRBV7-9 and TRBJ2-5; possible D gene TRBD1, 6 bases. Germline-derived CDR1 and CDR2 are SEHNR and FQNEAQ (reference sequence). Between the trimmed V and J ends, which lost 5 bases and 8 bases, there was a span of 18 bases. CDR3 length: 14 residues. Here the CDR3 reads CASSQGTGPVTQYF. The CDR3 nucleotides read TGTGCCAGCAGCCAAGGAACAGGGCCCGTAACCCAGTACTTC.

This clonotype was recorded a few times. This chain connects TRBV6-6 to TRBJ2-7; no reliable D call. The assigned J gene may be wrong: the sequence end matches TRBJ2-5 better. The CDR3 runs 13 residues. The germline V gene has CDR1 MNHNY and CDR2 SVGAGI (reference sequence). The CDR3 is CASSDDREETQYF. CDR3 coding DNA: TGTGCCAGCAGTGACGACCGGGAAGAGACCCAGTACTTC.

The rearrangement joins TRBV20-1 to TRBJ2-7; a weak D match, TRBD2 (6 bases). The J call could be wrong; TRBJ2-5 is a better fit for the DNA end. This CDR3 spans 13 amino acids. Germline assignment: CDR1 DFQATT and CDR2 SNEGSKA (reference sequence). CDR3 loop: CSANRWGEETQYF. CDR3 bases: TGCAGTGCAAACCGCTGGGGGGAAGAGACCCAGTACTTC.

This clonotype was detected a few times. CDR3 DNA sequence: TGTGCCATCGGGAACAGGGTAGACGTTGACAATGAGCAGTTCTTC. It translates to CAIGNRVDVDNEQFF. The chain combines TRBV10-3 with TRBJ2-1; D is possibly TRBD1 (6 bases). The germline CDR1 and CDR2 sequences are ENHRY and SYGVKD. The CDR3 has 15 amino acids. Trimming removed 8 bases from V and 5 bases from J, with 19 bases in between.

The chain couples TRBV5-1 to TRBJ2-3, with 7 bases fitting TRBD2. Germline trimming cut 2 bases from V and 2 bases from J; bases unmatched to any gene: 5. Germline values: CDR1 SGHRS, CDR2 YFSETQ. The CDR3 runs 15 residues. CDR3 DNA: TGCGCCAGCAGCTTTGTTGGGACTAACACAGATACGCAGTATTTT. Translation gives CASSFVGTNTDTQYF.

This clonotype turned up a few times. The chain employs TRBV6-5 and TRBJ2-5, with D perhaps being TRBD1 or TRBD2 (7 bases each). Trimming removed 0 bases at V and 7 bases at J, with 18 bases between. Germline CDR1 MNHEY, CDR2 SVGAGI. The CDR3 is 16 amino acids. The CDR3 nucleotides are TGTGCCAGCAGTTACTCGGGGGAGGGGGCGGCTGGGACCCAGTACTTC. It specifies CASSYSGEGAAGTQYF.

This clonotype was detected only a few times. The chain is built from TRBV6-5 and TRBJ2-7; unclear D gene. Trimming took off 0 bases at V and 3 bases at J, with 6 bases between the two ends. CDR1 and CDR2 (germline): MNHEY, SVGAGI. This CDR3 has 13 residues. CDR3 residues: CASSYSRLYEQYF. The CDR3 nucleotides read TGTGCCAGCAGTTACTCGCGTCTCTACGAGCAGTACTTC.

This clonotype was observed a few times. The V and J genes are TRBV10-3 and TRBJ2-7; TRBD1 is a possible D gene (6 bases). CDR3 length: 12 residues. The V gene lost 5 bases and the J gene lost 4 bases, with 9 bases spanning the gap. The germline V gene encodes CDR1 ENHRY and CDR2 SYGVKD. The CDR3 bases are TGTGCCATCAGTCCTGACAGGTACGAGCAGTACTTC. It encodes CAISPDRYEQYF.

This chain links TRBV28 with TRBJ2-7; possible D gene TRBD2, 7 bases. CDR1 MDHEN and CDR2 SYDVKM come from the germline V gene. This CDR3 is 15 amino acids long. V dropped 5 bases and J dropped 6 bases, with 20 bases sitting between them. The CDR3 protein is CASSLRGGRAGEQYF. DNA for the CDR3: TGTGCCAGCAGTCTAAGGGGGGGCAGGGCTGGCGAGCAGTACTTC.

This clonotype was picked up a small number of times. This chain links TRBV13 with TRBJ1-2; 7 bases are a match to TRBD1. J gave up 2 bases and V 5 bases, and 5 bases lay outside the gene matches. From germline, CDR1 is PRHDT and CDR2 FYEKMQ (reference sequence). CDR3 size: 14 residues. CDR3 sequence reads: CASSALDRNYGYTF. The DNA for the CDR3 is TGTGCCAGCAGCGCGTTGGACAGGAACTATGGCTACACCTTC.

This clonotype appeared many times. CDR3 loop: CSAWDTGRDEAFF. The CDR3 bases are TGCAGTGCCTGGGACACCGGGAGGGATGAAGCTTTCTTT. The chain links TRBV20-1 to TRBJ1-1; weak D call: TRBD1 (6 bases). The germline V gene encodes CDR1 DFQATT and CDR2 SNEGSKA (reference sequence). This CDR3 has 13 amino acids. V shed 6 bases and J shed 7 bases, with 18 bases lying between them.

The chain is built from TRBV6-4 and TRBJ2-1; D possibly corresponds to TRBD2 (7 bases). The V and J ends lost 3 bases and 7 bases respectively, with 25 bases between them. The CDR3 contains 18 residues. Germline V gene lookup returns CDR1 MRHNA and CDR2 SNTAGT. The CDR3 DNA reads TGTGCCAGCAGTGAAACCTACAGTGTAATACGGGGGGCGAATGAGCAGTTCTTC. Its translation: CASSETYSVIRGANEQFF.

This clonotype was detected a few times. This rearrangement joins TRBV3-1 to TRBJ2-5, with 8 bases matching TRBD1. Germline values: CDR1 LGHDT, CDR2 YNNKEL (reference sequence). The V segment lost 2 bases and the J segment 11 bases; nucleotides outside the gene matches: 13. The CDR3 sequence is 15 residues long. The CDR3 nucleotides are TGTGCCAGCAGCCAAAAGGGGGACAGGTTGTTGGAGCAGTACTTC. It is translated as CASSQKGDRLLEQYF.

J is TRBJ2-7 and V is TRBV20-1, with D possibly matching TRBD1 (6 bases). Trimming took off 6 bases at V and 0 bases at J, with 18 bases between the two ends. The CDR3 loop spans 15 amino acids. Per the germline V gene, CDR1 is DFQATT and CDR2 is SNEGSKA (reference sequence). CDR3 DNA sequence: TGCAGTGCGCTCATACCAGGGGCCATCTCCTACGAGCAGTACTTC. This sequence encodes CSALIPGAISYEQYF.

The V gene is TRBV20-1, the J gene TRBJ1-1; no clear D gene. CDR1 and CDR2 (germline): DFQATT, SNEGSKA (reference sequence). This CDR3 contains 11 residues. Trimming stripped 2 bases from V and 7 bases from J, with 8 bases between. Here the CDR3 DNA reads TGCAGTGCTAGACCCAGTAATGAAGCTTTCTTT. Translated: CSARPSNEAFF.

The gene calls are TRBV5-1 and TRBJ2-3; TRBD1 matches at 8 bases. CDR3 length: 17 residues. Trimming took 0 bases from V and 0 from J; bases not matched to a gene: 6. Germline assignment: CDR1 SGHRS and CDR2 YFSETQ. CDR3 residues: CASSLEVTGASTDTQYF. CDR3 bases: TGCGCCAGCAGCTTGGAGGTGACAGGGGCTAGCACAGATACGCAGTATTTT.

V and J are TRBV6-2 or TRBV6-3 and TRBJ1-1; D is ambiguous. The V end lost 0 bases, the J end lost 3 bases, and 8 bases lay between the germline ends. The CDR3 runs 14 residues. CDR1 is MNHEY, CDR2 SVGEGT, per germline. The CDR3 bases are TGTGCCAGCAGTTACTCGAGGGTTTACACTGAAGCTTTCTTT. It specifies CASSYSRVYTEAFF.